Following are 19 T cell receptor beta chains from one sample sequenced in a study of CD8 T cells in Susac syndrome. Random hexamers were used to reverse transcribe the RNA input (about 0.5 to 1 ug). TCRdb fed the immunoSEQ multiplex PCR reads into MiXCR, producing one record per CDR3 protein. The sample has approximately 160,000 distinct CDR3 sequences, around 90% seen once. Sample: CD4+ T cells from PBMCs. These TCRs come from a human donor in good health.

V and J are TRBV20-1 and TRBJ2-6, with D possibly matching TRBD1 (6 bases). CDR3 length: 16 residues. CDR1 is DFQATT and CDR2 is SNEGSKA in the germline V gene (reference sequence). Trimming removed 0 bases from V and 0 bases from J, with 9 bases in between. This CDR3 is CSARDRTVSGANVLTF. CDR3 nucleotides: TGCAGTGCTAGAGACCGGACAGTCTCTGGGGCCAACGTCCTGACTTTC.

The V and J genes are TRBV20-1 and TRBJ2-5; D possibly matches TRBD1 or TRBD2 (5 bases each). Germline assignment: CDR1 DFQATT and CDR2 SNEGSKA (reference sequence). The germline V and J ends were trimmed by 0 bases and 4 bases, with 21 bases remaining between them. The CDR3 spans 17 residues. CDR3 nucleotides: TGCAGTGCTAGAGAGAGTATGGACCCGAGGGGTGGAGAGACCCAGTACTTC. Amino acids: CSARESMDPRGGETQYF.

On this clonotype itself: The germline gene is not matched at one end of the junction; a read error may be the cause. The gene calls are TRBV30 and TRBJ1-2; unclear D gene. Germline assignment: CDR1 GTSNPN and CDR2 SVGIG (reference sequence). This CDR3 is 12 amino acids long. The CDR3 bases are TGTGCCCGGAGTGTCCCCGGGCGTGGCTACACCTTC. As protein: CARSVPGRGYTF.

The J gene is TRBJ2-4, the V gene TRBV20-1; 8 positions agree with TRBD2. Germline V gives CDR1 DFQATT, CDR2 SNEGSKA (reference sequence). This CDR3 spans 13 amino acids. V gave up 3 bases and J gave up 8 bases; unmatched junction bases: 6. The CDR3 region is CSASPARGDIQYF. For the CDR3, the DNA is TGCAGTGCTAGCCCCGCGCGGGGGGACATTCAGTACTTC.

DNA of the CDR3: TGTGCCAGGGGACCAGGGGTTACCACCTTC. This gives the protein CARGPGVTTF. The J gene is TRBJ1-2, the V gene TRBV2; a weak D match, TRBD1 (6 bases). V gave up 9 bases and J gave up 13 bases, with 15 bases separating them. The germline V gene has CDR1 SNHLY and CDR2 FYNNEI. The CDR3 totals 10 residues.

The V call is TRBV20-1, the J call TRBJ1-4, with 9 bases that match TRBD1. Germline-derived CDR1 and CDR2 are DFQATT and SNEGSKA (reference sequence). CDR3 length: 14 amino acids. The junction had 5 bases not matched to a gene; V was cut back by 1 base and J by 8 bases. In DNA form, the CDR3 reads TGCAGTGCTAGAGGAGGGACAGGGCTAGAAAAACTGTTTTTT. Encoded protein: CSARGGTGLEKLFF.

This clonotype appeared a single time. The J gene is TRBJ1-4, the V gene TRBV28; D ambiguous. Germline-derived CDR1 and CDR2 are MDHEN and SYDVKM. This CDR3 comprises 12 residues. The V gene lost 8 bases and the J gene lost 12 bases, with 16 bases spanning the gap. CDR3 amino acids: CASALSGRELFF. Here the CDR3 DNA reads TGTGCCAGCGCCCTAAGTGGCCGGGAACTGTTTTTT.

This chain links TRBV15 with TRBJ1-2; D not certain. V was clipped by 7 bases and J by 0 bases, with 15 bases between them. The CDR3 has 15 residues. Germline CDR1 and CDR2: LNHNV and YYDKDF (reference sequence). DNA for the CDR3: TGTGCCACCACGGACCGGAACGCGGCTAACTATGGCTACACCTTC. Translation gives CATTDRNAANYGYTF.

The chain recombines TRBV18 with TRBJ1-1, with D possibly being TRBD1 (6 bases). The CDR3 has 15 amino acids. The V and J ends lost 6 bases and 3 bases respectively, with 17 bases between them. Germline assignment: CDR1 KGHSH and CDR2 LQKENI. This CDR3 reads CASSTGMSMDTEAFF. The CDR3 bases are TGTGCCAGCTCCACAGGGATGAGTATGGACACTGAAGCTTTCTTT.

This clonotype has more than one count but fewer than ten. V and J are TRBV20-1 and TRBJ1-1; the D gene is possibly TRBD1 (5 bases). CDR3 length: 12 residues. CDR1 and CDR2 (germline): DFQATT, SNEGSKA (reference sequence). The V end lost 5 bases, the J end lost 3 bases, and 10 bases lay between the germline ends. CDR3 in amino acids: CSASGTYTEAFF. The CDR3 DNA follows: TGCAGTGCTTCCGGGACTTACACTGAAGCTTTCTTT.

V is TRBV4-2 and J is TRBJ2-7; perhaps TRBD2 as D (6 bases). CDR3 length equals 13 residues. Germline CDR1 is LGHNA and CDR2 is YNFKEQ. The ends were cut back, 5 bases at V and 4 bases at J, with 12 bases in the middle. The CDR3 region has the DNA TGTGCCAGCAGCAGACGGGAGAGGTACGAGCAGTACTTC. Translating gives CASSRRERYEQYF.

This clonotype occurred a few times. The chain couples TRBV2 to TRBJ1-1; D is perhaps TRBD1 (6 bases). The CDR3 loop spans 13 amino acids. The ends were cut back, 5 bases at V and 4 bases at J, with 11 bases in the middle. Germline lookup yields CDR1 SNHLY and CDR2 FYNNEI. CDR3 residues: CASSRGESTEAFF. The CDR3 DNA sequence: TGTGCCAGCAGTAGGGGGGAAAGCACTGAAGCTTTCTTT.

The chain links TRBV20-1 to TRBJ1-5, with no clear D. The CDR3 is made up of 13 amino acids. Germline V gives CDR1 DFQATT, CDR2 SNEGSKA (reference sequence). V was pared by 4 bases and J by 0 bases, with 7 bases between. The CDR3 here is CSATAYSNQPQHF. CDR3 nucleotide sequence: TGCAGTGCTACAGCCTATAGCAATCAGCCCCAGCATTTT.

In this sample, this clonotype turned up a few times. V gene TRBV5-6 combines with J gene TRBJ1-5; D not resolved. The CDR3 runs 14 residues. CDR1 and CDR2 from the germline V gene are SGHDT and YYEEEE. V was trimmed by 0 bases and J by 0 bases, leaving 4 bases between them. This CDR3 is CASSLDGSNQPQHF. CDR3 nucleotide sequence: TGTGCCAGCAGCTTGGATGGTAGCAATCAGCCCCAGCATTTT.

The rearrangement links TRBV6-1 to TRBJ1-1; D remains ambiguous. Trimming removed 8 bases at V and 3 bases at J, with 13 bases between. This CDR3 is built from 13 residues. Germline V gene data show CDR1 as MNHNS and CDR2 as SASEGT. The CDR3 region is CASQGGWDTEAFF. CDR3 nucleotides: TGTGCCAGCCAAGGAGGGTGGGACACTGAAGCTTTCTTT.

The table lists this clonotype with a few counts. One end of the junction is discordant with germline, which a read error may explain. V is TRBV2 and J is TRBJ2-3; weak D call: TRBD2 (5 bases). The length of the CDR3 is 14 residues. The V gene's germline CDR1 is SNHLY and CDR2 FYNNEI. The CDR3: CAGRPPGSTDTQYF. The CDR3 coding sequence is TGTGCCGGCAGACCCCCGGGAAGCACAGATACGCAGTATTTT.

This chain joins TRBV5-1 and TRBJ2-1; TRBD2 matches 7 bases. From germline, CDR1 is SGHRS and CDR2 YFSETQ. V gave up 4 bases and J gave up 4 bases; unmatched junction bases: 5. The length of the CDR3 is 14 residues. CDR3 nucleotide sequence: TGCGCCAGCAGCGAAAGCGGGGAATACAATGAGCAGTTCTTC. It translates to CASSESGEYNEQFF.

This chain connects TRBV28 to TRBJ2-7; no firm D call. Germline V gene data show CDR1 as MDHEN and CDR2 as SYDVKM. The CDR3 contains 17 residues. V shed 4 bases and J shed 5 bases, with 24 bases lying between them. CDR3 sequence: CASSSIYVEGPVNEQYF. The CDR3 DNA reads as TGTGCCAGCAGTTCAATCTACGTCGAAGGGCCGGTAAACGAGCAGTACTTC. Full variable domain (rest looked up from reference TRBV28 and TRBJ2-7): DVKVTQSSRYLVKRTGEKVFLECVQDMDHENMFWYRQDPGLGLRLIYFSYDVKMKEKGDIPEGYSVSREKKERFSLILESASTNQTSMYLCASSSIYVEGPVNEQYFGPGTRLTVT.

The rearrangement joins TRBV29-1 to TRBJ2-3; D not resolved. V lost 7 bases to trimming and J lost 0 bases, with 8 bases between them. Germline CDR1 is SQVTM and CDR2 is ANQGSEA. This CDR3 has 12 residues. DNA of the CDR3: TGCAGCGGGACCTCGAGCACAGATACGCAGTATTTT. The encoded protein is CSGTSSTDTQYF.